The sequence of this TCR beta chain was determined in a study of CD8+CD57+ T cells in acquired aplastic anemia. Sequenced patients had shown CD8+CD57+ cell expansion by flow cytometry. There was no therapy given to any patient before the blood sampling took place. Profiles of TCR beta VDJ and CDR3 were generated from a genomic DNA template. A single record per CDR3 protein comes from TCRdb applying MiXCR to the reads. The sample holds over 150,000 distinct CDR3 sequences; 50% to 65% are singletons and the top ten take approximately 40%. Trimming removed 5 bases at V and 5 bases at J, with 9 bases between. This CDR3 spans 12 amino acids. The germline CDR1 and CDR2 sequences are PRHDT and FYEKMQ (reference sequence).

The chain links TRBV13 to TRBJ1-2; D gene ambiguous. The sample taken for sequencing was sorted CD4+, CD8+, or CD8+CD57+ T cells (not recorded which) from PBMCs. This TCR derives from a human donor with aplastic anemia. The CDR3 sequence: CASSPGLYGYTF. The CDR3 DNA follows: TGTGCCAGCAGCCCTGGGCTGTATGGCTACACCTTC.